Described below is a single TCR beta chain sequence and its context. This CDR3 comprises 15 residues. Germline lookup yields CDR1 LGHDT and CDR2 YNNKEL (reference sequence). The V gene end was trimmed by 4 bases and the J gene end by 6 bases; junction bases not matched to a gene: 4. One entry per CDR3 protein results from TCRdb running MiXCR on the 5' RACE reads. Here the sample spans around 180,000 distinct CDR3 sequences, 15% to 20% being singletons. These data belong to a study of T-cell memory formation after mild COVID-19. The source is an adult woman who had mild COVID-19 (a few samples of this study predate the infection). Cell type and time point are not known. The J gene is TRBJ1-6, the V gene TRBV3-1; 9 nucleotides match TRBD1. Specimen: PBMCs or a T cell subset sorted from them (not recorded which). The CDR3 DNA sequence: TGTGCCAGCAGCCTAGCGGGACAGGGTAATTCACCCCTCCACTTT. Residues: CASSLAGQGNSPLHF.